Listed here are 15 T cell receptor beta chains from one sample, sequenced in a study of response to subunit inactivated influenza vaccine (dated by TCRdb to the late 2010s). Libraries came from RT-PCR. TCRdb records Illumina HiSeq 2500 as the sequencer. TCRdb passed the public sequencing reads through fastp at Q25 and MiXCR, retaining productive beta sequences. Duplicate CDR3 protein sequences are folded into a single record with the most common DNA and genes. The sample data list 700,000 to 800,000 distinct CDR3 sequences, and about 18% of these were observed just once. Jointly, the top ten make up roughly a tenth of the sample. The starting material was PBMCs from blood, obtained about 5 days after vaccination. These receptors were collected from a middle-aged man who received an inactivated influenza vaccine. Donor details come from another sample of the same person, matched by shared clones.

This clonotype has only a few counts. The gene calls are TRBV12-3 or TRBV12-4 and TRBJ2-7; D is perhaps TRBD1 (5 bases). The ends were cut back, 5 bases at V and 5 bases at J, with 13 bases in the middle. The CDR3 loop spans 13 amino acids. The CDR3, as DNA: TGTGCCAGCAGTGTTTCAGGGAAGCACGAGCAGTACTTC. Amino acid sequence: CASSVSGKHEQYF.

This clonotype was counted only a few times. The V gene is TRBV20-1, the J gene TRBJ2-5, with D possibly being TRBD1 (6 bases). The CDR3 covers 14 residues. Germline CDR1 and CDR2: DFQATT and SNEGSKA (reference sequence). V shed 6 bases and J shed 5 bases, with 19 bases lying between them. The CDR3 sequence is CSAPEAGVGETQYF. The DNA of the CDR3 is TGCAGTGCCCCCGAGGCAGGGGTCGGCGAGACCCAGTACTTC.

V and J are TRBV5-1 and TRBJ2-5; 8 bases map to TRBD1. This CDR3 is built from 15 residues. The germline V gene has CDR1 SGHRS and CDR2 YFSETQ. Trimming took 4 bases from V and 0 from J; bases not matched to a gene: 5. The CDR3 DNA is TGCGCCAGCAGCATAGGGACAGGCTACCAAGAGACCCAGTACTTC. Translating gives CASSIGTGYQETQYF.

This clonotype was seen ten or more times. The chain uses TRBV2 and TRBJ2-7; 10 positions match TRBD2. Per the germline V gene, CDR1 is SNHLY and CDR2 is FYNNEI. CDR3 size: 15 residues. The V segment lost 6 bases and the J segment 4 bases; nucleotides outside the gene matches: 9. CDR3 bases: TGTGCCAGCAGGCGGAGCGGGAGGGCCGGATACGAGCAGTACTTC. This sequence encodes CASRRSGRAGYEQYF.

The chain carries TRBV20-1 and TRBJ1-6; D may be TRBD1 (5 bases). V lost 0 bases to trimming and J lost 10 bases, with 16 bases between them. CDR1 and CDR2 (germline): DFQATT, SNEGSKA (reference sequence). The CDR3 is 15 amino acids. The CDR3 DNA reads as TGCAGTGCTAGAGATGAGGTCAGGGTGGAATCACCCCTCCACTTT. Amino acids: CSARDEVRVESPLHF.

This sequence joins TRBV7-6 and TRBJ2-3; no clear D gene. Per the germline V gene, CDR1 is SGHVS and CDR2 is FNYEAQ. There are 14 residues in the CDR3. V was pared by 5 bases and J by 6 bases, with 15 bases between. CDR3 DNA: TGTGCCAGCAGCCCCTCATCCCCTAGGGATACGCAGTATTTT. Amino acid sequence: CASSPSSPRDTQYF.

This clonotype was counted many times. The V and J genes are TRBV7-9 and TRBJ2-2, with D possibly matching TRBD1 (6 bases). The V gene's germline CDR1 is SEHNR and CDR2 FQNEAQ (reference sequence). V was clipped by 6 bases and J by 0 bases, with 11 bases between them. The CDR3 totals 15 residues. The DNA of the CDR3 is TGTGCCAGCAGTTCAGACAGGACGAACACCGGGGAGCTGTTTTTT. Translated: CASSSDRTNTGELFF. The whole variable domain, filled in from reference TRBV7-9 and TRBJ2-2, reads DTGVSQNPRHKITKRGQNVTFRCDPISEHNRLYWYRQTLGQGPEFLTYFQNEAQLEKSRLLSDRFSAERPKGSFSTLEIQRTEQGDSAMYLCASSSDRTNTGELFFGEGSRLTVL.

This clonotype turned up a few times. The chain recombines TRBV29-1 with TRBJ2-7; D ambiguous. V was shortened by 0 bases and J by 2 bases, with 11 bases between the two germline ends. Germline V gives CDR1 SQVTM, CDR2 ANQGSEA. There are 14 residues in the CDR3. The CDR3 is CSVEDRQFPYEQYF. Here the CDR3 DNA reads TGCAGCGTTGAAGATCGGCAGTTTCCCTACGAGCAGTACTTC.

This clonotype was recorded many times. The chain recombines TRBV12-3 or TRBV12-4 with TRBJ1-2; 8 bases agree with TRBD1. The CDR3 length is 14 residues. V lost 7 bases, J lost 5 bases, and 9 bases stayed unmatched. The CDR3 DNA reads as TGTGCCAGCACCAAAGACAGGGGTCAATATGGCTACACCTTC. The encoded protein is CASTKDRGQYGYTF.

This chain connects TRBV12-3 or TRBV12-4 to TRBJ2-3; D is possibly TRBD1 (6 bases). The CDR3 is 16 residues long. The V end lost 3 bases, the J end lost 11 bases, and 24 bases lay between the germline ends. CDR3 nucleotide sequence: TGTGCCAGCAGTTTGCACTCGTCGGGCGTCCTCAGGGGGCAGTATTTT. Protein product: CASSLHSSGVLRGQYF.

This clonotype was detected only once. The V call is TRBV7-2, the J call TRBJ2-5, with TRBD2 identical over 8 bases. This CDR3 contains 15 residues. The junction had 6 bases not matched to a gene; V was cut back by 5 bases and J by 1 base. The germline V gene encodes CDR1 SGHTA and CDR2 FQGNSA. The CDR3 here is CASSPPGGPQETQYF. In DNA form, the CDR3 reads TGTGCCAGCAGCCCCCCGGGGGGGCCCCAAGAGACCCAGTACTTC.

This clonotype was seen only a few times. The chain links TRBV20-1 to TRBJ1-1; TRBD1 matches 10 bases. V trimming: 0 bases; J trimming: 5 bases; junction bases outside the gene matches: 3. There are 14 residues in the CDR3. Germline V gives CDR1 DFQATT, CDR2 SNEGSKA (reference sequence). The CDR3 DNA reads TGCAGTGCTAGAGATGGACAGGGGGATACTGAAGCTTTCTTT. Translating it yields CSARDGQGDTEAFF.

This clonotype turned up a few times. The CDR3 sequence: CSARKGTSLIGELFF. DNA for the CDR3: TGCAGTGCTCGAAAGGGGACTAGCCTAATCGGGGAGCTGTTTTTT. The chain employs TRBV20-1 and TRBJ2-2, with 9 bases fitting TRBD2. Germline CDR1 and CDR2: DFQATT and SNEGSKA (reference sequence). The CDR3 contains 15 residues. Trimming took 5 bases from V and 7 from J; bases not matched to a gene: 11.

The chain combines TRBV20-1 with TRBJ2-1; TRBD2 aligns across 11 bases. The CDR3 is 15 residues long. V lost 7 bases to trimming and J lost 4 bases; unmatched junction nucleotides: 9. The germline V gene has CDR1 DFQATT and CDR2 SNEGSKA (reference sequence). The CDR3 region is CSVSGLAGPYNEQFF. The CDR3 DNA reads TGCAGTGTTAGTGGACTAGCGGGTCCATACAATGAGCAGTTCTTC.

This clonotype turned up a few times. This rearrangement joins TRBV5-1 to TRBJ2-6, with D possibly being TRBD1 (5 bases). The CDR3 has 15 residues. In germline, CDR1 is SGHRS, CDR2 YFSETQ. V was clipped by 0 bases and J by 6 bases, with 10 bases between them. The DNA of the CDR3 is TGCGCCAGCAGCTTGGAACAGGTAGCGGCCAACGTCCTGACTTTC. This gives the protein CASSLEQVAANVLTF.